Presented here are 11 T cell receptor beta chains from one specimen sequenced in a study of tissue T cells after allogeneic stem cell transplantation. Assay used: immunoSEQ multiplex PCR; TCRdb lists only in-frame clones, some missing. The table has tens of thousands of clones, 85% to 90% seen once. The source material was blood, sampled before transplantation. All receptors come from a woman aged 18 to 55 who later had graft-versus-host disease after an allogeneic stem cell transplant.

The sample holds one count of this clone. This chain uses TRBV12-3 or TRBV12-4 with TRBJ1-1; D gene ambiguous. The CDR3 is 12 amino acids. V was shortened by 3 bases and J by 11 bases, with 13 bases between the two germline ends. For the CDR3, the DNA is TGTGCCAGCAGTTTGTCGGCGGTGGGGGCTTTCTTT. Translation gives CASSLSAVGAFF.

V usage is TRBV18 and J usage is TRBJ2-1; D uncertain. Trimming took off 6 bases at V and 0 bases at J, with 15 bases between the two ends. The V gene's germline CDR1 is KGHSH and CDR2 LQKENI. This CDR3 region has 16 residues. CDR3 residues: CASSVGFGLSYNEQFF. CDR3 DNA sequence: TGTGCCAGCTCGGTGGGGTTTGGGCTCTCCTACAATGAGCAGTTCTTC. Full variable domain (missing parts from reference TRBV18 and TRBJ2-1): NAGVMQNPRHLVRRRGQEARLRCSPMKGHSHVYWYRQLPEEGLKFMVYLQKENIIDESGMPKERFSAEFPKEGPSILRIQQVVRGDSAAYFCASSVGFGLSYNEQFFGPGTRLTVL.

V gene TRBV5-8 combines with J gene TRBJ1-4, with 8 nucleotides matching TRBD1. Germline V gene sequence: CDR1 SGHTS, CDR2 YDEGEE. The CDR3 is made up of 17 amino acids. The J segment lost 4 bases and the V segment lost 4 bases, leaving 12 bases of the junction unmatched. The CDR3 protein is CASSQGLQGASNEKLFF. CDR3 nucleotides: TGTGCCAGCAGCCAGGGTCTTCAGGGGGCGAGTAATGAAAAACTGTTTTTT.

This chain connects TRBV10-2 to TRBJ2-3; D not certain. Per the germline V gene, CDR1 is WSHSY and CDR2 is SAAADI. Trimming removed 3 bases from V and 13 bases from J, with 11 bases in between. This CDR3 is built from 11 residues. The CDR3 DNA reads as TGCGCCAGCAGTGACCTGCCGGTGGAGTATTTT. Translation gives CASSDLPVEYF.

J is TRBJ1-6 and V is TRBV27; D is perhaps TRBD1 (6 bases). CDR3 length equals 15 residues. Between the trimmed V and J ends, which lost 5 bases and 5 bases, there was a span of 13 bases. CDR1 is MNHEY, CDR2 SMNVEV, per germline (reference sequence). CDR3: CASSPRRQDNSPLHF. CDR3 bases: TGTGCCAGCAGTCCTCGACGACAGGATAATTCACCCCTCCACTTT.

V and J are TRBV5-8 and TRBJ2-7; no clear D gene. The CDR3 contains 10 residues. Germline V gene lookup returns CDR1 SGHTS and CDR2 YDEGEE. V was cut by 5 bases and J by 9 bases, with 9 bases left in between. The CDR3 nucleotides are TGTGCCAGCAGGCCGCATAGGCAGTACTTC. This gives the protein CASRPHRQYF.

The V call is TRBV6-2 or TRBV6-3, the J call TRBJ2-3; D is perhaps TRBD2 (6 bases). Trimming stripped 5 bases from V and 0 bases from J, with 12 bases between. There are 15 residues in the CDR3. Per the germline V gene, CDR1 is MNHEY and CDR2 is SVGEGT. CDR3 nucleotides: TGTGCCAGCAGTAACCTAGCGTCTAGCACAGATACGCAGTATTTT. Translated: CASSNLASSTDTQYF.

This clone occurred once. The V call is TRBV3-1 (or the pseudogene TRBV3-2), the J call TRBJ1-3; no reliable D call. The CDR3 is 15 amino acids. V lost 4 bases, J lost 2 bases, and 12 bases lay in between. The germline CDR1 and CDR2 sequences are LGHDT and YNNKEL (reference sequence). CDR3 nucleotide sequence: TGTGCCAGCAGCCGCCTCACTGGGCCTGGAAACACCATATATTTT. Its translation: CASSRLTGPGNTIYF.

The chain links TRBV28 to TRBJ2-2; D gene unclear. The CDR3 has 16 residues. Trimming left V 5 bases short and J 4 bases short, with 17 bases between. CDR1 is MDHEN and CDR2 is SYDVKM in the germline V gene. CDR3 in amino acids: CASSPPGGRVTGELFF. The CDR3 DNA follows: TGTGCCAGCAGTCCCCCCGGTGGAAGGGTCACCGGGGAGCTGTTTTTT. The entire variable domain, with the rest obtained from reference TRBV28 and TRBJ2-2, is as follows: DVKVTQSSRYLVKRTGEKVFLECVQDMDHENMFWYRQDPGLGLRLIYFSYDVKMKEKGDIPEGYSVSREKKERFSLILESASTNQTSMYLCASSPPGGRVTGELFFGEGSRLTVL.

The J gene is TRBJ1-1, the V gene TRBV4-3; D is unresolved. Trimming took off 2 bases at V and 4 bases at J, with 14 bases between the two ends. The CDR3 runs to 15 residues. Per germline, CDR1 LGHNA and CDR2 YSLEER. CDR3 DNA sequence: TGCGCCAGCAGCCAAAGTCTGGAGCCTGCCACTGAAGCTTTCTTT. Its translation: CASSQSLEPATEAFF.

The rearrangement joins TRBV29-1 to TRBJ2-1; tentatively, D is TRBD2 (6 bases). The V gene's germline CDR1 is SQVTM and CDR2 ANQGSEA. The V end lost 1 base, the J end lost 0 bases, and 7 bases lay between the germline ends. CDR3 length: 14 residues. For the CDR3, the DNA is TGCAGCGTTGAAGGCGGGGTCTCCTACAATGAGCAGTTCTTC. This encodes CSVEGGVSYNEQFF.